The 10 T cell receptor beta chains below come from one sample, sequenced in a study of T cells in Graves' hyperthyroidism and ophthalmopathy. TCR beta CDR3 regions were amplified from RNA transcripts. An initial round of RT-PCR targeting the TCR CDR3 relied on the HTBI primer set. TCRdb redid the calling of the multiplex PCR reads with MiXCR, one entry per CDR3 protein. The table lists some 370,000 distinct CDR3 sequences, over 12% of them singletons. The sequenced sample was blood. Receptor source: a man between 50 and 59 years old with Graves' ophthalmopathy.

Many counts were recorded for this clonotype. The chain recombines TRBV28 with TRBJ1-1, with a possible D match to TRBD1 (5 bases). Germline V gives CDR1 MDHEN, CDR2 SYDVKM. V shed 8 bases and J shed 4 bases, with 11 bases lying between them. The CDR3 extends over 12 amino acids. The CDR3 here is CASCRVSTEAFF. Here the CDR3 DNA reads TGTGCCAGCTGCAGGGTGAGCACTGAAGCTTTCTTT. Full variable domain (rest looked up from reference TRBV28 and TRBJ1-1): DVKVTQSSRYLVKRTGEKVFLECVQDMDHENMFWYRQDPGLGLRLIYFSYDVKMKEKGDIPEGYSVSREKKERFSLILESASTNQTSMYLCASCRVSTEAFFGQGTRLTVV.

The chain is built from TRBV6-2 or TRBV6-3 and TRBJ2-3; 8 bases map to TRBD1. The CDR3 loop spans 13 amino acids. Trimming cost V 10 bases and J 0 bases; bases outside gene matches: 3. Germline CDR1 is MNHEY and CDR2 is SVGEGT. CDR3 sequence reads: CANRQGSTDTQYF. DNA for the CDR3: TGTGCCAACAGACAGGGGAGCACAGATACGCAGTATTTT.

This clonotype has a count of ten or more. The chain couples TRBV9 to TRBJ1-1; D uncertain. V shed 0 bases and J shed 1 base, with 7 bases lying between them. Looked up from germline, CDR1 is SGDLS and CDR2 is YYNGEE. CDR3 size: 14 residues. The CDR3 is CASSVVQQNTEAFF. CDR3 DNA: TGTGCCAGCAGCGTAGTACAGCAGAACACTGAAGCTTTCTTT.

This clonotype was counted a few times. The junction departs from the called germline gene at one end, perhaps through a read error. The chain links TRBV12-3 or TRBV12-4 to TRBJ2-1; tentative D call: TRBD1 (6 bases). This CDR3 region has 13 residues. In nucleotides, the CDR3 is TGTGCCAGCAAAAGGGACACCTACAGTGAGCAGTTCTTC. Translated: CASKRDTYSEQFF.

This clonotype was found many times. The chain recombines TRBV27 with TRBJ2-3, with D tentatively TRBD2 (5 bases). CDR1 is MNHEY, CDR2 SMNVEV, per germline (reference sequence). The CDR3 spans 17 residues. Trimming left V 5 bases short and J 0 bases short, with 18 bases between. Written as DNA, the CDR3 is TGTGCCAGCAGTGAGGTAGAGGGAAGCGGTAGCACAGATACGCAGTATTTT. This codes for CASSEVEGSGSTDTQYF.

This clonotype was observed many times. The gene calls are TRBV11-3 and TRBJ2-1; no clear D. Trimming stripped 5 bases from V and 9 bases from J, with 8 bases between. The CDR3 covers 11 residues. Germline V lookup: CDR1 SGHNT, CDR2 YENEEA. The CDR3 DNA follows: TGTGCCAGCAGCCAAGGCTCTGAGCAGTTCTTC. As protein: CASSQGSEQFF.

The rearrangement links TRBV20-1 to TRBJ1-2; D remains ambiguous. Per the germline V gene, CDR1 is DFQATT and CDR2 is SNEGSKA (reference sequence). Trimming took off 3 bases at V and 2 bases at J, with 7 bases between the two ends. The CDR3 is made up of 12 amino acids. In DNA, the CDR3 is TGCAGTGCTAGCGAACTAAACTATGGCTACACCTTC. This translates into CSASELNYGYTF.

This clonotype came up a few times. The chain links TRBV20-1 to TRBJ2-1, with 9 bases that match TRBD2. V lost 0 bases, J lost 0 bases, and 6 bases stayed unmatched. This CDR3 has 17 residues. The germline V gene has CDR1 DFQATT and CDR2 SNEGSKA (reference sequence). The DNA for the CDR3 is TGCAGTGCTAGAGATTGGAGCGGGAGGAGCTCCTACAATGAGCAGTTCTTC. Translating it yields CSARDWSGRSSYNEQFF.

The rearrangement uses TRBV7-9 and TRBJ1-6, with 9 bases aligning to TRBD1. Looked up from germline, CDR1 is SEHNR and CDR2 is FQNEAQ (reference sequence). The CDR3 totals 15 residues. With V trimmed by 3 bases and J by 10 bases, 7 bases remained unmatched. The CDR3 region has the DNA TGTGCCAGCAGCTTTGTTACAGGGGGCGCGTCACCCCTCCACTTT. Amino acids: CASSFVTGGASPLHF.

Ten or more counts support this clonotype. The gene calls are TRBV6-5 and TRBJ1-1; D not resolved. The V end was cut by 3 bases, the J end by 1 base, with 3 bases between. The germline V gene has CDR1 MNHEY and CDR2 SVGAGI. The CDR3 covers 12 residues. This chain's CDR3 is CASSYQNTEAFF. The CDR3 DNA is TGTGCCAGCAGTTATCAGAACACTGAAGCTTTCTTT.